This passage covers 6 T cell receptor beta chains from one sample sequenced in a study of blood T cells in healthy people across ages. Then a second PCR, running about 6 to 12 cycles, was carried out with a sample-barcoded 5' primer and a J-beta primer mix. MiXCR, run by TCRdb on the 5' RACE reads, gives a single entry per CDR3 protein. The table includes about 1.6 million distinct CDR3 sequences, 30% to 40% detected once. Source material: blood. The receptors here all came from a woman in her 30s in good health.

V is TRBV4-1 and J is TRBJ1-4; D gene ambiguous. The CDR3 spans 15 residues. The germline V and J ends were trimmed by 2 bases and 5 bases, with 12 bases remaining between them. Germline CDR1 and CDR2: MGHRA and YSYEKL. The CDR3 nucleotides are TGCGCCAGCAGCCAACGAGGCGGGAAGAATGAAAAACTGTTTTTT. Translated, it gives CASSQRGGKNEKLFF.

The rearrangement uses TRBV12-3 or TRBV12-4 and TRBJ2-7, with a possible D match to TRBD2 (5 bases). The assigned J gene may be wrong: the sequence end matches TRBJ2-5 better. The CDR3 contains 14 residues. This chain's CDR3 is CASSLTRAGETQYF. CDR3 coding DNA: TGTGCCAGCAGTTTAACAAGGGCGGGTGAGACCCAGTACTTC.

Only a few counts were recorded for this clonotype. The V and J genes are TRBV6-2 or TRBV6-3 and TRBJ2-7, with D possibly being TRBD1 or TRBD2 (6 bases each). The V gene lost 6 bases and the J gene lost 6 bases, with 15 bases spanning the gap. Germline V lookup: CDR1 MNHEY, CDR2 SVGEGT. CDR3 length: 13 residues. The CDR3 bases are TGTGCCAGCAGCCGCCTGGGGGGCCGCGAGCAGTACTTC. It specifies CASSRLGGREQYF.

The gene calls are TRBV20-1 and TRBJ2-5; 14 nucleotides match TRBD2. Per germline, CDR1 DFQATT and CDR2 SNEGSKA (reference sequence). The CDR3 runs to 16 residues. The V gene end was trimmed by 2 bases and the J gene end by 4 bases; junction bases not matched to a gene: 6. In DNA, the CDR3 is TGCAGTGCTAGAACGGCGACTAGCGGGGGGGGAGAGACCCAGTACTTC. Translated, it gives CSARTATSGGGETQYF.

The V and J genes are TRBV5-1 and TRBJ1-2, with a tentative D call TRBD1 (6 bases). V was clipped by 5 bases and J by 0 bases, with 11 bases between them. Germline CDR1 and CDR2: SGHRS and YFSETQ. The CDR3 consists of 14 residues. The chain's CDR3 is CASRGGASNYGYTF. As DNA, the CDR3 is TGCGCCAGCAGAGGGGGAGCCTCTAACTATGGCTACACCTTC.

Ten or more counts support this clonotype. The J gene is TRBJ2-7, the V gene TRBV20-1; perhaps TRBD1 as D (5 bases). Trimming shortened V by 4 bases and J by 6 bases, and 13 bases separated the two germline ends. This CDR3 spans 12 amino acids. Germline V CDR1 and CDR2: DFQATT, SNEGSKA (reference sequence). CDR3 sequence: CSAIPQGSEQYF. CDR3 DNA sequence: TGCAGTGCTATACCCCAGGGATCCGAGCAGTACTTC.